The text below deals with one T cell receptor (beta chain). No antigen is known for it. This sample is part of a study of blood T cells in healthy people across ages. Study-level results: Aged donors had fewer naive CD4+ cells and lower diversity than long-lived donors. Any conclusive comparison of naive versus antigen-experienced cells was prevented by using unsorted PBMCs. Samples with more naive T cells showed higher observed beta diversity.

This CDR3 contains 17 residues. V trimming: 5 bases; J trimming: 11 bases; junction bases outside the gene matches: 20. CDR1 is MNHNY, CDR2 SVGAGI, per germline (reference sequence). It was with a sample-barcoded 5' primer and a J-beta primer mix that a second PCR of roughly 7 to 12 cycles was run. A 12-random-nucleotide template-switch adaptor tagged each cDNA molecule. TCRdb called the 5' RACE reads again in MiXCR, with one record for every CDR3 protein. The sample yields about 840,000 distinct CDR3 sequences, under 35% seen once. The same sample was also used in a study of T cells of mothers and their children.

The sequencing input was blood. This TCR was sampled from a woman between 35 and 50 years old in good health. The chain links TRBV6-6 to TRBJ2-5; 10 bases map to TRBD2. The CDR3 is CASSRSGGATTYNEQYF. CDR3 in DNA: TGTGCCAGCAGTCGGAGCGGGGGGGCCACTACCTACAATGAGCAGTACTTC.